This is a list of T cell receptor beta chains from one sample in a study of blood T cell repertoires in COVID-19. The method was immunoSEQ multiplex PCR; TCRdb's version includes in-frame clones alone and lacks a portion of them. The table has 150,000 to 200,000 clones, roughly 85% seen once. The sample was peripheral blood. These receptors were taken from a man between 60 and 70 years old with active or convalescent COVID-19. The CDR3 runs from the conserved cysteine through the conserved F or W. D genes are given only for firm matches. Size is omitted from some rows. Given values are once, few, many or a class for expanded clones.

TRBV11-2	NA	NA	TRBJ1-1	CASSSRVGGTEAFF	TGTGCCAGCAGCTCCAGGGTGGGTGGCACTGAAGCTTTCTTT
TRBV29-1	NA	NA	TRBJ2-5	CSVEGFLGAQETQYF	TGCAGCGTTGAAGGGTTTTTAGGGGCCCAAGAGACCCAGTACTTC
TRBV9	NA	TRBD1	TRBJ1-1	CASSGGAGGNTEAFF	TGTGCCAGCAGCGGGGGCGCAGGGGGAAACACTGAAGCTTTCTTT
TRBV7-2	NA	TRBD1	TRBJ2-7	CASSTGTGVTYEQYF	TGTGCCAGCAGCACAGGGACAGGGGTAACCTACGAGCAGTACTTC
TRBV6-2/TRBV6-3	NA	TRBD1	TRBJ2-7	CASSYSDRVIGQYF	TGTGCCAGCAGTTACTCGGACAGGGTAATTGGGCAGTACTTC
TRBV7-3	NA	NA	TRBJ2-2	CASSSQGTGELFF	TGTGCCAGCAGCTCTCAGGGTACCGGGGAGCTGTTTTTT
TRBV29-1	NA	NA	TRBJ1-1	CSVEEGAYGFF	TGCAGCGTTGAAGAAGGGGCATATGGTTTCTTT
TRBV23-1	once	NA	TRBJ1-1	CASSQDSPGNTEAFF	TGCGCCAGCAGTCAAGACTCCCCCGGGAACACTGAAGCTTTCTTT
TRBV27	few	NA	TRBJ2-7	CASSYRAESSYEQYF	TGTGCCAGCAGTTACAGGGCGGAAAGCTCCTACGAGCAGTACTTC
TRBV2	NA	TRBD1	TRBJ2-2	CASSGTGNTGELFF	TGTGCCAGCAGTGGGACAGGAAACACCGGGGAGCTGTTTTTT
TRBV5-1	NA	TRBD2	TRBJ2-3	CASSPGLASDTQYF	TGCGCCAGCAGCCCCGGACTAGCGTCAGATACGCAGTATTTT
TRBV2	NA	TRBD2	TRBJ2-1	CASTRLAGGFGEQFF	TGTGCCAGCACCAGACTAGCGGGGGGTTTTGGTGAGCAGTTCTTC
TRBV27	NA	TRBD1	TRBJ1-3	CASSSGGGNTIYF	TGTGCCAGCAGCTCAGGGGGTGGAAACACCATATATTTT
TRBV29-1	NA	NA	TRBJ1-1	CSGGQMNEAFF	TGCAGCGGCGGACAGATGAATGAAGCTTTCTTT
TRBV11-2	NA	TRBD2	TRBJ2-3	CASSLVLAGNTQYF	TGTGCCAGCAGCTTAGTACTAGCGGGCAATACGCAGTATTTT
TRBV30	NA	NA	TRBJ1-2	CAWRHFQGFDYGYTF	TGTGCCTGGAGGCACTTTCAGGGGTTTGACTATGGCTACACCTTC
TRBV19	once	TRBD1	TRBJ1-2	CASSTRQGTYYGYTF	TGTGCCAGTAGTACCAGACAGGGGACCTACTATGGCTACACCTTC
TRBV9	NA	TRBD1	TRBJ2-7	CASSVEATGYNEQYF	TGTGCCAGCAGCGTAGAAGCGACAGGGTATAACGAGCAGTACTTC
TRBV2	few	TRBD1	TRBJ2-5	CASTRSGTGYETQYF	TGTGCCAGCACCAGATCCGGGACAGGGTACGAGACCCAGTACTTC
TRBV5-1	NA	TRBD2	TRBJ2-5	CASTHSGGQETQYF	TGCGCCAGCACCCATAGCGGGGGACAAGAGACCCAGTACTTC
TRBV5-1	NA	NA	TRBJ1-2	CASSLGFDYGYTF	TGCGCCAGCAGCCTCGGTTTTGACTATGGCTACACCTTC
TRBV5-6	NA	NA	TRBJ2-7	CASSLRGSYEQYF	TGTGCCAGCAGCTTAAGGGGCTCCTACGAGCAGTACTTC
TRBV7-9	NA	TRBD1	TRBJ2-5	CASSARQGPQETQYF	TGTGCCAGCAGCGCCAGACAGGGGCCGCAAGAGACCCAGTACTTC
TRBV20-1	NA	NA	TRBJ1-5	CSASYSNQPQHF	TGCAGTGCCAGTTATAGCAATCAGCCCCAGCATTTT
TRBV6-5	NA	NA	TRBJ2-7	CASSYSYGAPEQYF	TGTGCCAGCAGTTACTCGTATGGAGCGCCCGAGCAGTACTTC
TRBV27	NA	NA	TRBJ2-2	CASRFQGRTGELFF	TGTGCCAGCCGATTCCAGGGAAGGACCGGGGAGCTGTTTTTT